The 15 T cell receptor beta chains given below trace back to one sample, sequenced in a study of vaccination and CD4 T cells after COVID-19 (dated by TCRdb to the early 2020s). The library relied on PCR. The run used an Illumina iSeq 100. At the Johns Hopkins FTIC core, DNA from the cultured CD4+ T cells underwent TCR sequencing with the Oncomine TCR Beta short-read assay. TCRdb trimmed the raw reads at Q25, called clones with MiXCR and kept productive beta chains. Rows with a matching CDR3 protein are joined into one entry that keeps the most common DNA and genes. The sample has 15,000 to 25,000 distinct CDR3 sequences on record, approximately 38% of them singletons. Roughly 14% of the sample belongs to the ten largest clones. These receptors have no known antigen. The intended sense of this specimen's treatment or condition label: roughly 10-day PBMC culture with coronavirus spike peptide pools or control peptides (ViraFEST assay).

Sequencing used cultured CD4+ T cells from blood. Every receptor here comes from a human donor with COVID-19.

The genes are TRBV19 and TRBJ1-6; no reliable D call. Trimming took 4 bases from V and 10 from J, leaving 17 bases between them. Germline lookup yields CDR1 LNHDA and CDR2 SQIVND (reference sequence). The CDR3 sequence is 15 residues long. In nucleotides, the CDR3 is TGTGCCAGTAGTAAGGGTGGCCCCTCGGGGTCACCCCTCCACTTT. The encoded protein is CASSKGGPSGSPLHF. The full variable domain, completed using reference TRBV19 and TRBJ1-6, is DGGITQSPKYLFRKEGQNVTLSCEQNLNHDAMYWYRQDPGQGLRLIYYSQIVNDFQKGDIAEGYSVSREKKESFPLTVTSAQKNPTAFYLCASSKGGPSGSPLHFGNGTRLTVT.

The chain recombines TRBV15 with TRBJ2-7; the D gene is possibly TRBD1 (6 bases). This CDR3 has 15 residues. CDR1 and CDR2 from the germline V gene are LNHNV and YYDKDF (reference sequence). Between the trimmed V and J ends, which lost 5 bases and 1 base, there was a span of 15 bases. In DNA, the CDR3 is TGTGCCACCAGCCCAAACAGGGAAAGGTCCTACGAGCAGTACTTC. Translated, it gives CATSPNRERSYEQYF.

V and J are TRBV5-1 and TRBJ1-2, with 12 bases fitting TRBD1. V shed 4 bases, J shed 4 bases, and the junction held 8 bases outside the gene matches. Germline V CDR1 and CDR2: SGHRS, YFSETQ. The CDR3 spans 16 residues. The CDR3 DNA sequence: TGCGCCAGCAGCGGTCCGGGACAGGGGGCTTTCTATGGCTACACCTTC. Its translation: CASSGPGQGAFYGYTF. Drawing the rest from reference TRBV5-1 and TRBJ1-2, the complete variable domain is KAGVTQTPRYLIKTRGQQVTLSCSPISGHRSVSWYQQTPGQGLQFLFEYFSETQRNKGNFPGRFSGRQFSNSRSEMNVSTLELGDSALYLCASSGPGQGAFYGYTFGSGTRLTVV.

This rearrangement joins TRBV19 to TRBJ1-2, with unresolved D. The V end was cut by 3 bases, the J end by 3 bases, with 20 bases between. The CDR3 has 17 residues. Germline V gene sequence: CDR1 LNHDA, CDR2 SQIVND (reference sequence). CDR3 amino acids: CASSISVRKPRDYGYTF. The CDR3 nucleotides read TGTGCCAGTAGTATTTCTGTCAGGAAGCCCCGCGACTATGGCTACACCTTC.

J is TRBJ2-3 and V is TRBV6-2 or TRBV6-3; 7 positions match TRBD1. V lost 7 bases to trimming and J lost 2 bases; unmatched junction nucleotides: 12. Germline assignment: CDR1 MNHEY and CDR2 SVGEGT. This CDR3 is built from 16 residues. The CDR3 loop reads CASKKIGQGVTDTQYF. The CDR3 nucleotides are TGTGCCAGCAAAAAAATAGGCCAGGGGGTCACAGATACGCAGTATTTT.

V is TRBV6-5 and J is TRBJ2-3; 10 bases agree with TRBD1. Germline V lookup: CDR1 MNHEY, CDR2 SVGAGI. V lost 3 bases and J lost 0; bases outside the gene matches: 12. CDR3 length: 19 residues. The CDR3 is CASSYSPGQGTSSTDTQYF. The CDR3 bases are TGTGCCAGCAGTTATTCTCCGGGACAGGGGACCTCTAGCACAGATACGCAGTATTTT.

This chain uses TRBV28 with TRBJ1-5; a possible D gene is TRBD1 (6 bases). The CDR3 has 14 amino acids. Germline CDR1 is MDHEN and CDR2 is SYDVKM. Trimming stripped 5 bases from V and 0 bases from J, with 8 bases between. This chain's CDR3 is CASSTGHSNQPQHF. CDR3 DNA: TGTGCCAGCAGTACGGGACATAGCAATCAGCCCCAGCATTTT.

The chain recombines TRBV20-1 with TRBJ2-5; D ambiguous. Between the trimmed V and J ends, which lost 3 bases and 2 bases, there was a span of 10 bases. The CDR3 is 13 amino acids. Germline V CDR1 and CDR2: DFQATT, SNEGSKA (reference sequence). The CDR3 spells CSASDLQQETQYF. DNA of the CDR3: TGCAGTGCTAGCGATCTACAGCAAGAGACCCAGTACTTC.

This clonotype came up a few times. The chain employs TRBV10-3 and TRBJ1-6, with D possibly matching TRBD1 (6 bases). Germline V gene lookup returns CDR1 ENHRY and CDR2 SYGVKD. The CDR3 length is 15 residues. Trimming shortened V by 2 bases and J by 8 bases, and 13 bases separated the two germline ends. In DNA, the CDR3 is TGTGCCATCAGTGAGAGGGTGGGGGCAGATTCACCCCTCCACTTT. It is translated as CAISERVGADSPLHF.

The V call is TRBV6-1, the J call TRBJ2-7; D ambiguous. Germline values: CDR1 MNHNS, CDR2 SASEGT. The V and J ends lost 5 bases and 0 bases respectively, with 5 bases between them. CDR3 length: 12 residues. The CDR3 DNA reads as TGTGCCAGCAGTCAGAGCTCCTACGAGCAGTACTTC. Translating it yields CASSQSSYEQYF.

The chain is built from TRBV6-1 and TRBJ1-6, with TRBD1 identical over 7 bases. The V gene's germline CDR1 is MNHNS and CDR2 SASEGT. The CDR3 runs to 14 residues. The J segment lost 5 bases and the V segment lost 6 bases, leaving 4 bases of the junction unmatched. The CDR3 loop is CASRGTANNSPLHF. The CDR3 nucleotides read TGTGCCAGCAGGGGGACAGCAAATAATTCACCCCTCCACTTT.

J is TRBJ2-3 and V is TRBV6-1, with D possibly matching TRBD2 (7 bases). The CDR3 has 14 amino acids. V gave up 6 bases and J gave up 0 bases, with 10 bases separating them. In germline, CDR1 is MNHNS, CDR2 SASEGT. As DNA, the CDR3 is TGTGCCAGCAGAAAGGGGGGGAGCACAGATACGCAGTATTTT. The encoded protein is CASRKGGSTDTQYF.

The chain uses TRBV20-1 and TRBJ1-3; a possible D gene is TRBD1 (5 bases). V shed 6 bases and J shed 10 bases, with 19 bases lying between them. Germline V gene data show CDR1 as DFQATT and CDR2 as SNEGSKA (reference sequence). The CDR3 is made up of 13 amino acids. The CDR3 coding sequence is TGCAGTGCCAGGGACGGAAGGTGGGGGACCATATATTTT. Its protein is CSARDGRWGTIYF.

This chain joins TRBV19 and TRBJ2-7, with a possible D match to TRBD2 (5 bases). With 0 bases removed from V and 5 bases from J, the gap between germline ends came to 14 bases. The CDR3 extends over 15 amino acids. Germline lookup yields CDR1 LNHDA and CDR2 SQIVND (reference sequence). The CDR3 sequence: CASSIDLEGFNEQYF. The CDR3 DNA is TGTGCCAGTAGTATAGATCTTGAGGGTTTCAACGAGCAGTACTTC.

By share, this clonotype counts as medium-sized. This chain connects TRBV6-5 to TRBJ2-6; unclear D gene. Germline loops: CDR1 MNHEY, CDR2 SVGAGI. Deletions cut 0 bases from V and 0 bases from J, with 3 bases between. CDR3 length: 15 residues. The CDR3 here is CASSYSGSGANVLTF. The CDR3 nucleotides read TGTGCCAGCAGTTACTCGGGCTCTGGGGCCAACGTCCTGACTTTC.